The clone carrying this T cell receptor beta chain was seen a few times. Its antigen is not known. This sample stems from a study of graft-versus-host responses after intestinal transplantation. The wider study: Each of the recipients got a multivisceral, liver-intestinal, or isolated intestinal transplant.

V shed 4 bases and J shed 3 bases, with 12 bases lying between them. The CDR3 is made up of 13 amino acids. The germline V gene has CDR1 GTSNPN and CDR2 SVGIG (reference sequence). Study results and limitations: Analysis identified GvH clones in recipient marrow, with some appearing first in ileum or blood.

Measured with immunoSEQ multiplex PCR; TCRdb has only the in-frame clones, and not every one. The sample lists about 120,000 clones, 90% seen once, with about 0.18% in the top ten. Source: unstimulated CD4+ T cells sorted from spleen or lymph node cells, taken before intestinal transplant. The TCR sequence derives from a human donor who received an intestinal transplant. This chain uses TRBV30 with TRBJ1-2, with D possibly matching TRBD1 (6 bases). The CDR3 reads CAWNQQGDYGYTF. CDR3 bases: TGTGCCTGGAACCAACAGGGTGACTATGGCTACACCTTC.